This passage covers 16 T cell receptor beta chains from one sample sequenced in a study of blood T cell repertoires in COVID-19. Data came from immunoSEQ multiplex PCR; TCRdb stores just in-frame clones and leaves some out. The sample has about 180,000 clones, around 80% seen once; the top ten hold about 6.8%. The sequencing input was peripheral blood. The source of these receptors is a man aged 70-80 years with active or convalescent COVID-19.

The gene calls are TRBV29-1 and TRBJ2-3, with 8 positions matching TRBD2. Per germline, CDR1 SQVTM and CDR2 ANQGSEA. The trim removed 6 bases at V and 0 bases at J, leaving 5 bases unmatched. CDR3 length equals 14 residues. CDR3 DNA: TGCAGCGTCGCGCGGGGGGCTAGCACAGATACGCAGTATTTT. Its translation is CSVARGASTDTQYF.

In DNA form, the CDR3 reads TGTGCCAGCAGCCAAGATACGGGACAGCGGGCTGGTGGGGCCAACGTCCTGACTTTC. It encodes CASSQDTGQRAGGANVLTF. The gene calls are TRBV3-1 (or the pseudogene TRBV3-2) and TRBJ2-6, with D perhaps matching TRBD1 (7 bases). Germline-derived CDR1 and CDR2 are LGHDT and YNNKEL (reference sequence). Trimming pared 0 bases from V and 3 bases from J, leaving 18 bases between. The CDR3 has 19 amino acids.

Comments on this clone: At the DNA level, this CDR3 is encoded by other sequences in the same sample as well. This chain joins TRBV5-1 and TRBJ2-1; 8 bases match TRBD2. The V gene end was trimmed by 0 bases and the J gene end by 4 bases; junction bases not matched to a gene: 3. This CDR3 comprises 15 residues. Germline loops: CDR1 SGHRS, CDR2 YFSETQ. Here the CDR3 reads CASSLALADYNEQFF. The DNA of the CDR3 is TGCGCCAGCAGCTTGGCACTAGCGGATTACAATGAGCAGTTCTTC.

This sequence joins TRBV5-1 and TRBJ2-1; 11 bases agree with TRBD2. The CDR3 loop spans 15 amino acids. Unmatched junction bases numbered 4, after V lost 0 bases and J lost 8 bases. Germline V CDR1 and CDR2: SGHRS, YFSETQ. The CDR3 DNA reads TGCGCCAGCAGCTTGGCCACTAGCGGGAGTGATGAGCAGTTCTTC. It is translated as CASSLATSGSDEQFF.

The CDR3 is CASSRGSYGYTF. The CDR3 DNA reads TGTGCCAGTTCCAGGGGTTCTTATGGCTACACCTTC. This chain connects TRBV6-5 to TRBJ1-2, with a possible D match to TRBD1 (6 bases). Per germline, CDR1 MNHEY and CDR2 SVGAGI. Trimming pared 9 bases from V and 5 bases from J, leaving 13 bases between. The CDR3 covers 12 residues.

This clone was seen a handful of times. The chain links TRBV3-1 (or the pseudogene TRBV3-2) to TRBJ1-5, with D possibly matching TRBD1 (5 bases). Trimming took 1 base from V and 0 from J, leaving 10 bases between them. Germline-derived CDR1 and CDR2 are LGHDT and YNNKEL (reference sequence). The CDR3 runs to 16 residues. The CDR3 bases are TGTGCCAGCAGCCAAGGCAGGGCGGTTAGCAATCAGCCCCAGCATTTT. Translating gives CASSQGRAVSNQPQHF.

The chain uses TRBV3-1 (or the pseudogene TRBV3-2) and TRBJ2-7; 10 nucleotides agree with TRBD2. Germline V CDR1 and CDR2: LGHDT, YNNKEL (reference sequence). The CDR3 is 15 residues long. Trimming cost V 3 bases and J 0 bases; bases outside gene matches: 2. The CDR3 is CASSQTSGFSYEQYF. CDR3 DNA: TGTGCCAGCAGCCAGACTAGCGGGTTCTCCTACGAGCAGTACTTC.

J is TRBJ2-6 and V is TRBV7-9, with D hard to call. The germline V and J ends were trimmed by 1 base and 0 bases, with 13 bases remaining between them. This CDR3 has 18 residues. Per the germline V gene, CDR1 is SEHNR and CDR2 is FQNEAQ (reference sequence). The DNA of the CDR3 is TGTGCCAGCAGCTTAGGCGCGAGACTTAGCTCTGGGGCCAACGTCCTGACTTTC. Its translation is CASSLGARLSSGANVLTF. Drawing the rest from reference TRBV7-9 and TRBJ2-6, the complete variable domain is DTGVSQNPRHKITKRGQNVTFRCDPISEHNRLYWYRQTLGQGPEFLTYFQNEAQLEKSRLLSDRFSAERPKGSFSTLEIQRTEQGDSAMYLCASSLGARLSSGANVLTFGAGSRLTVL.

This clone was seen more than once but under ten times. The genes are TRBV19 and TRBJ1-1, with D uncertain. The CDR3 consists of 13 residues. The V end lost 5 bases, the J end lost 1 base, and 8 bases lay between the germline ends. Germline V gives CDR1 LNHDA, CDR2 SQIVND (reference sequence). The DNA for the CDR3 is TGTGCCAGTAGTTGGGGAGGGAACACTGAAGCTTTCTTT. It specifies CASSWGGNTEAFF.

V is TRBV5-1 and J is TRBJ2-5; 12 bases map to TRBD2. Germline CDR1 and CDR2: SGHRS and YFSETQ. J lost 2 bases, V lost 1 base, and 3 bases had no gene match. This CDR3 is 16 amino acids long. The chain's CDR3 is CASSLMGLAGQETQYF. DNA for the CDR3: TGCGCCAGCAGCTTGATGGGACTAGCGGGTCAAGAGACCCAGTACTTC.

This clone was seen more than once but under ten times. The chain joins TRBV6-6 to TRBJ2-7; D unclear. Per germline, CDR1 MNHNY and CDR2 SVGAGI (reference sequence). The V and J ends lost 2 bases and 4 bases respectively, with 3 bases between them. The CDR3 extends over 11 amino acids. CDR3 nucleotide sequence: TGTGCCAGCAGTTACACATACGAGCAGTACTTC. Its translation: CASSYTYEQYF.

This chain joins TRBV23-1 and TRBJ1-2, with TRBD1 identical over 8 bases. TRBV23-1 is recorded as an ORF, its role being uncertain. With 7 bases clipped from V and 1 base from J, the junction kept 11 bases outside the gene matches. The CDR3 consists of 16 residues. This CDR3 is CASKWQGAFINYGYTF. Here the CDR3 DNA reads TGCGCCAGCAAATGGCAGGGGGCTTTTATTAACTATGGCTACACCTTC.

The chain is built from TRBV4-1 and TRBJ2-3, with no clear D. Germline CDR1 and CDR2: MGHRA and YSYEKL. V lost 1 base, J lost 5 bases, and 10 bases lay in between. This CDR3 comprises 14 residues. The CDR3 DNA reads as TGCGCCAGCAGCCAAGTTGAGGTTGTAGATACGCAGTATTTT. This gives the protein CASSQVEVVDTQYF.

This clone was picked up a small number of times. The DNA of the CDR3 is TGTGCCAGCAGCTTAGGGCAGGAAGCAGATACGCAGTATTTT. This sequence encodes CASSLGQEADTQYF. This chain joins TRBV7-6 and TRBJ2-3; D gene ambiguous. The germline V gene encodes CDR1 SGHVS and CDR2 FNYEAQ. This CDR3 region has 14 residues. V shed 1 base and J shed 4 bases, with 9 bases lying between them.

This clone showed up just a few times. This rearrangement joins TRBV6-2 or TRBV6-3 to TRBJ1-4; D gene uncertain. CDR3 size: 18 residues. Trimming left V 2 bases short and J 1 base short, with 17 bases between. Germline-derived CDR1 and CDR2 are MNHEY and SVGEGT. CDR3 region: CASSYERNLPRTNEKLFF. For the CDR3, the DNA is TGTGCCAGCAGTTACGAGCGCAATTTGCCGAGAACTAATGAAAAACTGTTTTTT.

This clone was found a few times. The chain has TRBV2 and TRBJ2-6; a weak D match, TRBD2 (5 bases). The CDR3 length is 15 residues. The V end was cut by 2 bases, the J end by 2 bases, with 7 bases between. Germline lookup yields CDR1 SNHLY and CDR2 FYNNEI. CDR3 DNA: TGTGCCAGCAGTGAACGGGGAACTGGGGCCAACGTCCTGACTTTC. Encoded protein: CASSERGTGANVLTF.